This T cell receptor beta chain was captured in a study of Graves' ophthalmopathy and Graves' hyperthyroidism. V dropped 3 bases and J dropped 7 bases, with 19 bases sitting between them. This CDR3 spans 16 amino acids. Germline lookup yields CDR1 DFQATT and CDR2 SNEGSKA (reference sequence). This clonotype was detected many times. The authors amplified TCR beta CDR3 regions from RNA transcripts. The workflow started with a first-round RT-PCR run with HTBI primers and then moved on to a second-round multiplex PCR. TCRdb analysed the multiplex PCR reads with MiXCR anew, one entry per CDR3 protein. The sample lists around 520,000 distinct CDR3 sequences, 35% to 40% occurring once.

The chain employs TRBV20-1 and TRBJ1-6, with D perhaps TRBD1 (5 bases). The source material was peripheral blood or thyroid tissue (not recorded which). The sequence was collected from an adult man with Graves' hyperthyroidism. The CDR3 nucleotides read TGCAGTGCTAGGGACGACAGTCCACCCAGCAATTCACCCCTCCACTTT. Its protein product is CSARDDSPPSNSPLHF.